This record concerns one T cell receptor (beta chain) sequence. Its antigen is currently unknown. With V trimmed by 3 bases and J by 5 bases, 6 bases remained unmatched. This CDR3 contains 15 residues. In germline, CDR1 is WSHSY, CDR2 SAAADI. The method was immunoSEQ multiplex PCR; TCRdb's version includes in-frame clones alone and lacks a portion of them. The sample gives about 10,000 clones, 50% to 65% of which show up once; approximately 25% is in the top ten. The data originate from a study of CD4+ T cells in melanoma. General study points: Reportedly, melanoma neoantigen-specific CD4+ T cells showed varied differentiation states. CD8+ T cell, macrophage and B cell function reportedly correlated with neoantigen-specific CD4+ T cells.

This sequence originates from a human donor with melanoma. The sequencing input was cells from a culture (not recorded whether cultured in vitro). J is TRBJ2-4 and V is TRBV10-2; 8 nucleotides agree with TRBD2. CDR3 residues: CASSDLAGGQNIQYF. The CDR3 DNA reads TGCGCCAGCAGTGATTTGGCGGGGGGACAAAACATTCAGTACTTC.